This T cell receptor (beta chain) was captured by sequencing in a study of graft-versus-host responses after intestinal transplantation. Researchers processed graft tissue to release intraepithelial and lamina propria lymphocytes. Sequencing used immunoSEQ multiplex PCR; TCRdb keeps in-frame clones, though not all of them. The table shows approximately 8,900 clones, with 65% to 70% occurring only once. The CDR3 contains 11 residues. V was clipped by 4 bases and J by 6 bases, with 7 bases between them. The sequencing used ileum tissue, collected around 460 days after transplant. This chain joins TRBV23-1 and TRBJ2-7; D could derive from TRBD1 or TRBD2 (5 bases each). TRBV23-1 is sorted into the ORF group, with uncertain function. The clonotype originates from a human patient who received an intestinal transplant, so some T cells may come from the graft donor. This CDR3 reads CASSPGPEQYF. The CDR3 nucleotides are TGCGCCAGCAGTCCGGGACCCGAGCAGTACTTC.